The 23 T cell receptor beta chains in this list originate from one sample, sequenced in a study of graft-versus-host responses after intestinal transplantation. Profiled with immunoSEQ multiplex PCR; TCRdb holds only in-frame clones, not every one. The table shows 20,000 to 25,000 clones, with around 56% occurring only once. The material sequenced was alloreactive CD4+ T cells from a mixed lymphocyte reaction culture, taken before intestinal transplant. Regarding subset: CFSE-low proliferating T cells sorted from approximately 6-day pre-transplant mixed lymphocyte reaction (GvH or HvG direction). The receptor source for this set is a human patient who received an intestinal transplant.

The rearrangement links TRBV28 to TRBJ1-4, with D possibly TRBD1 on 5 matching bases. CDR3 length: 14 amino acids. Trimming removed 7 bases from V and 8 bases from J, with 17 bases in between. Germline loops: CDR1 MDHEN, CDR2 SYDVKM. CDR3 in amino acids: CASTVGGSREKLFF. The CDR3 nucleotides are TGTGCCAGCACCGTTGGGGGGTCTCGGGAAAAACTGTTTTTT.

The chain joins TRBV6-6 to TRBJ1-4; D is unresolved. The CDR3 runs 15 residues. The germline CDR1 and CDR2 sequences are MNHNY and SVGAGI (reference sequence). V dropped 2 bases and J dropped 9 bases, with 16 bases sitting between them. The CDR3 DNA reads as TGTGCCAGCAGTTACGCAAGGGAGGTGGCGAAAAAACTGTTTTTT. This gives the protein CASSYAREVAKKLFF.

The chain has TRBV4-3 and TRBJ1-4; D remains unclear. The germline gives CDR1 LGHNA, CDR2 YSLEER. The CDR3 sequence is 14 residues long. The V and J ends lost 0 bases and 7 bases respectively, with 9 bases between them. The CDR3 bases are TGCGCCAGCAGCCAAGACCCGTTCCTTGAAAAACTGTTTTTT. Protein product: CASSQDPFLEKLFF.

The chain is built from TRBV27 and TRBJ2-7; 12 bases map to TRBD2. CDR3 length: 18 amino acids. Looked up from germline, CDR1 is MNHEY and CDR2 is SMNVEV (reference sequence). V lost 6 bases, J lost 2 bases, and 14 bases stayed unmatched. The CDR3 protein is CASSRRTSGAGGTYEQYF. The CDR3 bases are TGTGCCAGCAGCCGCCGGACTAGCGGGGCCGGCGGGACCTACGAGCAGTACTTC.

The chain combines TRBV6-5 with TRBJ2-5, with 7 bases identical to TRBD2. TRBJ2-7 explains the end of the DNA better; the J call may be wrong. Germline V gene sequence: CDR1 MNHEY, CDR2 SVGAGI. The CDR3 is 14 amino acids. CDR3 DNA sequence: TGTGCCAGCAGTAGGACTAGGGAAAACTACGAGCAGTACTTC. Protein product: CASSRTRENYEQYF.

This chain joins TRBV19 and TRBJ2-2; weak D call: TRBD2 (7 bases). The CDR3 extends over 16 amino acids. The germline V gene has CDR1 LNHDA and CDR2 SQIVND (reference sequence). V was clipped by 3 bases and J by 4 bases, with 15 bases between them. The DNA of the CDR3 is TGTGCCAGTAGTATTACGGGGGGCTACATCACCGGGGAGCTGTTTTTT. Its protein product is CASSITGGYITGELFF.

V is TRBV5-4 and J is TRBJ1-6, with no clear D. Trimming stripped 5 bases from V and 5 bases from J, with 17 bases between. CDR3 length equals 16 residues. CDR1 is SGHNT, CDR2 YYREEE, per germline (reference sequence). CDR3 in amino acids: CASSFSGWSHNSPLHF. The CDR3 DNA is TGTGCCAGCAGTTTTTCGGGATGGAGTCATAATTCACCCCTCCACTTT.

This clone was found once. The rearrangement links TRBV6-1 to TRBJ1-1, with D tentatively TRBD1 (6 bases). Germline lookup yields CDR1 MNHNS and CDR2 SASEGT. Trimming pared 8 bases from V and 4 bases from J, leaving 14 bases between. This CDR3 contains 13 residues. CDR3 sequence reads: CASGRQVATEAFF. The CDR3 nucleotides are TGTGCCAGCGGGCGACAGGTGGCCACTGAAGCTTTCTTT.

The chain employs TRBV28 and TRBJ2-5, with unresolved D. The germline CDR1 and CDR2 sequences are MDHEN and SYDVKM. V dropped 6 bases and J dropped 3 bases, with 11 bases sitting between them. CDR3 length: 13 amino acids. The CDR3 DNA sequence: TGTGCCAGCAGCTTAACGCGCGAAGAGACCCAGTACTTC. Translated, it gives CASSLTREETQYF.

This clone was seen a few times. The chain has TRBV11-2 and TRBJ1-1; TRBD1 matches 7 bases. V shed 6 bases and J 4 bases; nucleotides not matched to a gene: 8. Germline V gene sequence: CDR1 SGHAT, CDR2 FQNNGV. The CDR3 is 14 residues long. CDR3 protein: CASSSTGLGTEAFF. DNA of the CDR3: TGTGCCAGCAGTTCGACAGGGTTGGGCACTGAAGCTTTCTTT.

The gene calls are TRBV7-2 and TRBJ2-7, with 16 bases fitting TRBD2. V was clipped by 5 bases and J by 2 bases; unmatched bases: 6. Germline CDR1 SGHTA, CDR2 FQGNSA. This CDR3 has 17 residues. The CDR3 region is CASSLGLAGGVTYEQYF. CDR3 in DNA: TGTGCCAGCAGCCTGGGACTAGCGGGGGGGGTTACCTACGAGCAGTACTTC.

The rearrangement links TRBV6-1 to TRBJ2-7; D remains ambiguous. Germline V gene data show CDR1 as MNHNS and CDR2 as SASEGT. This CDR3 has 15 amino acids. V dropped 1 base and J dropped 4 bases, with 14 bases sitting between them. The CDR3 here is CASSEGANPYYEQYF. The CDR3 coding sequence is TGTGCCAGCAGTGAAGGGGCTAACCCTTATTACGAGCAGTACTTC.

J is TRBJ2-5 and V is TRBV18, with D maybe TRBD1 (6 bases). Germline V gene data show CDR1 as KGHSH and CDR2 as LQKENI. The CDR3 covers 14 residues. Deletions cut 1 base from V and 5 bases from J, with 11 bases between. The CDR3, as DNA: TGTGCCAGCTCACCACACAGGGTGCCGGAGACCCAGTACTTC. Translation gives CASSPHRVPETQYF.

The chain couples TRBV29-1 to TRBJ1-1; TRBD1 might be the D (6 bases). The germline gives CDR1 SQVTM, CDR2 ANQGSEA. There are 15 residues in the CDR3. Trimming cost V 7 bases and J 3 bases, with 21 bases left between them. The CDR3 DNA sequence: TGCAGCGCCATAGAGCTGGGGGCGCGGGACACTGAAGCTTTCTTT. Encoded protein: CSAIELGARDTEAFF.

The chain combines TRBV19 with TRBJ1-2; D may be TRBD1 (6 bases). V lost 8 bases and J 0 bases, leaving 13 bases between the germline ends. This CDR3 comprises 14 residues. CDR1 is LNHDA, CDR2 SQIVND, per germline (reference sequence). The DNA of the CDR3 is TGTGCCAGTGGGGGCAGGGGCCCTAACTATGGCTACACCTTC. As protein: CASGGRGPNYGYTF.

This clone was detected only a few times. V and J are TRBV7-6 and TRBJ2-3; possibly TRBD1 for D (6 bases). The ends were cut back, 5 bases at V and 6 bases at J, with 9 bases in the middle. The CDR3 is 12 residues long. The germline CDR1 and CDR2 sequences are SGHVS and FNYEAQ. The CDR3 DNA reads TGTGCCAGCAGCCCCCAGGGGGATACGCAGTATTTT. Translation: CASSPQGDTQYF.

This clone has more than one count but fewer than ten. In nucleotides, the CDR3 is TGTGCCAGCAGGCGACAGTACGGCTACACCTTC. Its protein is CASRRQYGYTF. V usage is TRBV6-5 and J usage is TRBJ1-2; D perhaps matches TRBD1 (5 bases). This CDR3 region has 11 residues. V was cut by 6 bases and J by 8 bases, with 10 bases left in between. Germline V gene sequence: CDR1 MNHEY, CDR2 SVGAGI.

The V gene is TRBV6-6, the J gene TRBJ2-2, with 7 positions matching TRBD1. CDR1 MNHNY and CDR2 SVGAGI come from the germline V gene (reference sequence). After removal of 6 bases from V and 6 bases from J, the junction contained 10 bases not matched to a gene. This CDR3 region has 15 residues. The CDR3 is CASSPDRVVAGELFF. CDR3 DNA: TGTGCCAGCAGCCCCGACAGGGTGGTGGCCGGGGAGCTGTTTTTT.

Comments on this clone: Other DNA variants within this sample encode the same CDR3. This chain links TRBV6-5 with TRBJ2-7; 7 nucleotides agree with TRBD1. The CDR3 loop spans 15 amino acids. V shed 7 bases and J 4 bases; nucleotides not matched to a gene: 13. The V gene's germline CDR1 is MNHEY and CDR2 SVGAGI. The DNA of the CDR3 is TGTGCCAGCAATAGGGGGCCTACGACGGCATACGAGCAGTACTTC. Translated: CASNRGPTTAYEQYF.

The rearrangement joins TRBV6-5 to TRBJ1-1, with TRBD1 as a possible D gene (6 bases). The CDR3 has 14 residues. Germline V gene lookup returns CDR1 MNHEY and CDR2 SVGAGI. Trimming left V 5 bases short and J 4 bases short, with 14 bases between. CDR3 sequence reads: CASSAYREGTEAFF. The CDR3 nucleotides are TGTGCCAGCAGTGCATACAGGGAGGGCACTGAAGCTTTCTTT.

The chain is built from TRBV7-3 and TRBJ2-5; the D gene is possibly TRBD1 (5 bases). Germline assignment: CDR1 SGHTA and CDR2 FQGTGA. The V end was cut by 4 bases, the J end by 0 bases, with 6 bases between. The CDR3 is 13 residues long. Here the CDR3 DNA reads TGTGCCAGCAGCTACAGGTACCAAGAGACCCAGTACTTC. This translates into CASSYRYQETQYF.

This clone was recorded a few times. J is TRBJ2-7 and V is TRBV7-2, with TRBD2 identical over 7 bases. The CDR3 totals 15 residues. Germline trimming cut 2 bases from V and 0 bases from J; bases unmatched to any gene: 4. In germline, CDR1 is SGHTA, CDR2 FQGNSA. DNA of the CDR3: TGTGCCAGCAGCTTAAGGCTAGCGGCCTCCTACGAGCAGTACTTC. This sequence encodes CASSLRLAASYEQYF.

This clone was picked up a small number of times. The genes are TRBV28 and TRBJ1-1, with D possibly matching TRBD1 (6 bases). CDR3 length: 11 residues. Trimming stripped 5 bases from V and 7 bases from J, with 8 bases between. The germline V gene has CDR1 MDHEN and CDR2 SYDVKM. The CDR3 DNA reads TGTGCCAGCAGTCCGACAGGTGAAGCTTTCTTT. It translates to CASSPTGEAFF.